Listed here are 15 T cell receptor beta chains from one sample, sequenced in a study of PD-L1 blockade in urothelial cancer. Time point reported: pretreatment peripheral blood. Only in-frame clones appear in the TCRdb table, and some are missing; sequencing was by immunoSEQ multiplex PCR. The sample carries around 130,000 clones, roughly 80% recorded once. The input for sequencing was PBMCs, taken around atezolizumab (anti-PD-L1) treatment. The source is a man aged 50 to 59 with urothelial cancer.

The chain is built from TRBV28 and TRBJ1-2, with a possible D match to TRBD1 (6 bases). The CDR3 has 15 amino acids. The V and J ends lost 6 bases and 5 bases respectively, with 19 bases between them. Germline CDR1 and CDR2: MDHEN and SYDVKM. CDR3 DNA: TGTGCCAGCAGGATTCCGCAGGGGAAGATGTATGGCTACACCTTC. Encoded protein: CASRIPQGKMYGYTF.

The gene calls are TRBV7-6 and TRBJ2-1, with TRBD2 matching 9 bases. CDR1 is SGHVS, CDR2 FNYEAQ, per germline. V shed 1 base and J 0 bases; nucleotides not matched to a gene: 4. This CDR3 is 17 amino acids long. The CDR3 is CASSLGNSGSSYNEQFF. CDR3 coding DNA: TGTGCCAGCAGCTTAGGGAATAGCGGGAGCTCCTACAATGAGCAGTTCTTC.

V usage is TRBV6-1 and J usage is TRBJ2-7, with TRBD2 as a possible D gene (6 bases). The CDR3 runs 15 residues. CDR1 and CDR2 (germline): MNHNS, SASEGT. V gave up 2 bases and J gave up 3 bases, with 14 bases separating them. The CDR3 is CASSESGGRDYEQYF. The CDR3 DNA is TGTGCCAGCAGTGAAAGCGGAGGGAGAGACTACGAGCAGTACTTC.

The chain couples TRBV5-6 to TRBJ1-2; TRBD1 is a possible D gene (6 bases). Trimming took 2 bases from V and 7 from J, leaving 12 bases between them. Looked up from germline, CDR1 is SGHDT and CDR2 is YYEEEE. CDR3 length: 13 amino acids. CDR3 amino acids: CASSFDRLGGYTF. The CDR3 DNA reads as TGTGCCAGCAGCTTCGACAGGTTGGGTGGCTACACCTTC.

In its sample, this clone was seen a few times. The chain joins TRBV18 to TRBJ2-2; TRBD2 matches at 15 bases. The CDR3 is 15 amino acids. V lost 6 bases, J lost 6 bases, and 2 bases stayed unmatched. From germline, CDR1 is KGHSH and CDR2 LQKENI. The CDR3 loop is CASSGLAGGPGELFF. The CDR3 DNA reads as TGTGCCAGCTCGGGACTAGCGGGAGGTCCCGGGGAGCTGTTTTTT.

The rearrangement links TRBV18 to TRBJ1-3; possible D gene TRBD1, 5 bases. V was clipped by 3 bases and J by 11 bases, with 20 bases between them. CDR1 and CDR2 from the germline V gene are KGHSH and LQKENI. The CDR3 consists of 15 residues. CDR3 nucleotides: TGTGCCAGCTCACCGGACACAGGACCGCTAGGGGCCATATATTTT. Translated: CASSPDTGPLGAIYF. Full variable domain (remainder filled in from reference TRBV18 and TRBJ1-3): NAGVMQNPRHLVRRRGQEARLRCSPMKGHSHVYWYRQLPEEGLKFMVYLQKENIIDESGMPKERFSAEFPKEGPSILRIQQVVRGDSAAYFCASSPDTGPLGAIYFGEGSWLTVV.

The chain couples TRBV6-1 to TRBJ2-7; 7 nucleotides match TRBD2. Germline CDR1 MNHNS, CDR2 SASEGT. The V and J ends lost 1 base and 3 bases, in that order; junction bases with no gene match: 6. This CDR3 has 15 residues. CDR3 sequence: CASSEEGGAFYEQYF. CDR3 DNA sequence: TGTGCCAGCAGTGAAGAGGGAGGGGCCTTCTACGAGCAGTACTTC.

The table lists this clone with a few counts. The chain recombines TRBV2 with TRBJ2-1, with TRBD1 matching over 9 bases. The V and J ends lost 6 bases and 2 bases, in that order; junction bases with no gene match: 5. Germline V gene sequence: CDR1 SNHLY, CDR2 FYNNEI. The CDR3 consists of 15 residues. This chain's CDR3 is CASSEDRGAYNEQFF. In DNA, the CDR3 is TGTGCCAGCAGCGAGGACAGGGGCGCCTACAATGAGCAGTTCTTC.

The V and J genes are TRBV7-8 and TRBJ1-2; tentatively, D is TRBD1 (6 bases). The V gene lost 4 bases and the J gene lost 5 bases, with 11 bases spanning the gap. The germline gives CDR1 SGHVS, CDR2 FQNEAQ. This CDR3 is built from 13 residues. CDR3 loop: CASSSPQGYGYTF. DNA of the CDR3: TGTGCCAGCAGCTCCCCGCAGGGGTATGGCTACACCTTC. Drawing the rest from reference TRBV7-8 and TRBJ1-2, the complete variable domain is GAGVSQSPRYKVAKRGQDVALRCDPISGHVSLFWYQQALGQGPEFLTYFQNEAQLDKSGLPSDRFFAERPEGSVSTLKIQRTQQEDSAVYLCASSSPQGYGYTFGSGTRLTVV.

This chain joins TRBV18 and TRBJ2-1, with 12 bases matching TRBD2. Germline V lookup: CDR1 KGHSH, CDR2 LQKENI. The ends lost 3 bases at V and 5 bases at J; junction bases unmatched: 2. The CDR3 runs to 15 residues. CDR3 coding DNA: TGTGCCAGCTCACCCCGGACTAGCGGGAACAATGAGCAGTTCTTC. Translation: CASSPRTSGNNEQFF.

J is TRBJ1-3 and V is TRBV15; D gene unclear. CDR3 length equals 14 residues. V was shortened by 1 base and J by 2 bases, with 6 bases between the two germline ends. The germline V gene encodes CDR1 LNHNV and CDR2 YYDKDF (reference sequence). CDR3 loop: CATSRAGAGNTIYF. CDR3 nucleotides: TGTGCCACCAGCAGAGCTGGAGCTGGAAACACCATATATTTT.

In this sample, this clone turned up a few times. The chain links TRBV19 to TRBJ2-1, with 10 bases aligning to TRBD2. V gave up 2 bases and J gave up 6 bases; unmatched junction bases: 4. This CDR3 has 15 amino acids. Per the germline V gene, CDR1 is LNHDA and CDR2 is SQIVND (reference sequence). Written as DNA, the CDR3 is TGTGCCAGTAGTATACTAGCGGGAGCGTTCAATGAGCAGTTCTTC. Amino acid sequence: CASSILAGAFNEQFF.

The V call is TRBV11-2, the J call TRBJ2-6; 9 bases fit TRBD1. The CDR3 covers 16 residues. The J segment lost 0 bases and the V segment lost 5 bases, leaving 2 bases of the junction unmatched. Germline lookup yields CDR1 SGHAT and CDR2 FQNNGV. The CDR3 region is CASSGQGSSGANVLTF. CDR3 nucleotides: TGTGCCAGCAGCGGACAGGGGAGCTCTGGGGCCAACGTCCTGACTTTC.

The J gene is TRBJ2-3, the V gene TRBV18; 10 bases align to TRBD2. Per the germline V gene, CDR1 is KGHSH and CDR2 is LQKENI. The CDR3 runs 17 residues. After removal of 3 bases from V and 1 base from J, the junction contained 7 bases not matched to a gene. DNA of the CDR3: TGTGCCAGCTCACCGGTCAGCGGGAGGGCGGGCACAGATACGCAGTATTTT. Translating gives CASSPVSGRAGTDTQYF. The full variable domain, with the rest looked up from reference TRBV18 and TRBJ2-3, is NAGVMQNPRHLVRRRGQEARLRCSPMKGHSHVYWYRQLPEEGLKFMVYLQKENIIDESGMPKERFSAEFPKEGPSILRIQQVVRGDSAAYFCASSPVSGRAGTDTQYFGPGTRLTVL.

The V call is TRBV27, the J call TRBJ2-5; 7 bases match TRBD1. The CDR3 contains 12 residues. V lost 8 bases and J lost 4; bases outside the gene matches: 4. In germline, CDR1 is MNHEY, CDR2 SMNVEV (reference sequence). CDR3 sequence (DNA): TGTGCCAGCGGAAACAGGGGAGAGACCCAGTACTTC. It encodes CASGNRGETQYF.